These 31 T cell receptor beta chains came from one sample sequenced in a study of tumor-infiltrating lymphocytes in localized non-small cell lung cancer. Produced via immunoSEQ multiplex PCR; TCRdb's table is partial and in-frame only. Found here are roughly 6,200 clones, around 78% of them singletons; the top ten hold roughly 15%. Sequencing was performed on uninvolved lung tissue not adjacent to the tumor. The receptors originated from a human donor with non-small cell lung cancer.

The rearrangement uses TRBV6-1 and TRBJ1-5, with 8 bases lining up with TRBD1. The ends lost 4 bases at V and 0 bases at J; junction bases unmatched: 2. The germline V gene has CDR1 MNHNS and CDR2 SASEGT. The CDR3 runs to 15 residues. CDR3 bases: TGTGCCAGCAGTGTGACAGGGGATAGCAATCAGCCCCAGCATTTT. Translated: CASSVTGDSNQPQHF.

The chain carries TRBV4-3 and TRBJ1-2, with unresolved D. The CDR3 has 15 amino acids. The V end was cut by 2 bases, the J end by 3 bases, with 13 bases between. The V gene's germline CDR1 is LGHNA and CDR2 YSLEER. The DNA of the CDR3 is TGCGCCAGCAGCCAACTGGCCTTGAGCGACTATGGCTACACCTTC. It encodes CASSQLALSDYGYTF.

This chain links TRBV10-3 with TRBJ1-3; 7 bases map to TRBD1. CDR3 length: 14 residues. Trimming took 6 bases from V and 4 from J; bases not matched to a gene: 6. Germline-derived CDR1 and CDR2 are ENHRY and SYGVKD. The CDR3 sequence is CAIRRTGDGNTIYF. Here the CDR3 DNA reads TGTGCCATCAGGAGAACAGGGGACGGAAACACCATATATTTT.

The chain links TRBV6-5 to TRBJ2-1; no reliable D call. Germline lookup yields CDR1 MNHEY and CDR2 SVGAGI. V lost 2 bases, J lost 2 bases, and 7 bases lay in between. The CDR3 totals 14 residues. The CDR3 nucleotides are TGTGCCAGCAGTTACCTCGGAGCCTACAATGAGCAGTTCTTC. Encoded protein: CASSYLGAYNEQFF.

The V call is TRBV29-1, the J call TRBJ2-1, with D hard to call. The CDR3 is made up of 10 amino acids. Per germline, CDR1 SQVTM and CDR2 ANQGSEA. V lost 7 bases and J lost 5, with 6 bases in between. The CDR3 DNA sequence: TGCAGCGGATGGCACAATGAGCAGTTCTTC. Translating gives CSGWHNEQFF.

The CDR3 coding sequence is TGTGCCAGCACGGACCGGACAGGGGGCTACGAGCAGTACTTC. This sequence encodes CASTDRTGGYEQYF. The V gene is TRBV6-1, the J gene TRBJ2-7; 10 bases match TRBD1. From germline, CDR1 is MNHNS and CDR2 SASEGT. The CDR3 spans 14 residues. Trimming cost V 7 bases and J 3 bases; bases outside gene matches: 6.

This chain links TRBV7-3 with TRBJ2-1; D might be TRBD2 (6 bases). In germline, CDR1 is SGHTA, CDR2 FQGTGA. With 4 bases removed from V and 7 bases from J, the gap between germline ends came to 20 bases. The CDR3 loop spans 16 amino acids. CDR3 in DNA: TGTGCCAGCAGCTATCACCGGGACTCCGGCTCAAATGAGCAGTTCTTC. Its translation is CASSYHRDSGSNEQFF. The full variable domain, completed using reference TRBV7-3 and TRBJ2-1, is GAGVSQTPSNKVTEKGKYVELRCDPISGHTALYWYRQSLGQGPEFLIYFQGTGAADDSGLPNDRFFAVRPEGSVSTLKIQRTERGDSAVYLCASSYHRDSGSNEQFFGPGTRLTVL.

This clone was seen only once. The CDR3 nucleotides are TGTGCCAGCACCTCAATCGACAGGGGAGCTAACTATGGCTACACCTTC. This translates into CASTSIDRGANYGYTF. J is TRBJ1-2 and V is TRBV2; 8 bases are shared with TRBD1. J was trimmed by 0 bases and V by 7 bases; bases with no gene match: 10. CDR3 length: 16 amino acids. The V gene's germline CDR1 is SNHLY and CDR2 FYNNEI.

This clone was recorded a few times. V is TRBV6-5 and J is TRBJ2-2; 8 bases are shared with TRBD1. Trimming took 6 bases from V and 8 from J; bases not matched to a gene: 5. The CDR3 has 13 amino acids. Germline V lookup: CDR1 MNHEY, CDR2 SVGAGI. CDR3 bases: TGTGCCAGCAGGTCGCAGGGGGCTGGGGAGCTGTTTTTT. Translated, it gives CASRSQGAGELFF.

This rearrangement joins TRBV5-1 to TRBJ2-3, with D possibly matching TRBD1 (6 bases). CDR3 length equals 17 residues. V was trimmed by 6 bases and J by 3 bases, leaving 23 bases between them. From germline, CDR1 is SGHRS and CDR2 YFSETQ. CDR3 protein: CASTIRGGWDPTDTQYF. The CDR3, as DNA: TGCGCCAGCACCATACGAGGGGGTTGGGATCCAACAGATACGCAGTATTTT.

This CDR3 reads CASSGRASGRTGELFF. The CDR3 DNA sequence: TGTGCCAGCAGCGGTCGGGCTAGCGGGAGAACCGGGGAGCTGTTTTTT. The genes are TRBV9 and TRBJ2-2; 10 nucleotides agree with TRBD2. The germline V gene encodes CDR1 SGDLS and CDR2 YYNGEE. The J segment lost 5 bases and the V segment lost 3 bases, leaving 7 bases of the junction unmatched. The CDR3 contains 16 residues.

This sequence joins TRBV6-5 and TRBJ2-1, with 8 bases matching TRBD2. The CDR3 consists of 14 residues. Losses at the gene ends were 3 bases for V and 8 bases for J; bases not matched to a gene: 6. CDR1 MNHEY and CDR2 SVGAGI come from the germline V gene. This CDR3 is CASSYGGRSDEQFF. The CDR3 DNA follows: TGTGCCAGCAGTTATGGCGGGAGGAGCGATGAGCAGTTCTTC.

The chain combines TRBV30 with TRBJ2-1; 9 nucleotides agree with TRBD2. CDR1 GTSNPN and CDR2 SVGIG come from the germline V gene (reference sequence). V gave up 2 bases and J gave up 4 bases; unmatched junction bases: 6. CDR3 length equals 15 residues. The CDR3 region is CAWSTASGAYNEQFF. The DNA of the CDR3 is TGTGCCTGGAGTACGGCTAGCGGGGCGTACAATGAGCAGTTCTTC.

The chain is built from TRBV4-2 and TRBJ2-3; TRBD2 agrees at 11 bases. Germline V lookup: CDR1 LGHNA, CDR2 YNFKEQ. Trimming removed 0 bases from V and 3 bases from J; junction bases left unmatched: 17. CDR3 length equals 21 residues. In DNA, the CDR3 is TGTGCCAGCAGCCAAGACACGGATAGCGGGGGGGCGGTCGGCGTTACAGATACGCAGTATTTT. Translation: CASSQDTDSGGAVGVTDTQYF.

V usage is TRBV7-8 and J usage is TRBJ2-7; D is undetermined. Germline V gene sequence: CDR1 SGHVS, CDR2 FQNEAQ. The CDR3 spans 15 residues. Trimming cost V 3 bases and J 2 bases, with 14 bases left between them. The CDR3 region has the DNA TGTGCCAGCAGCTTGGGCTCGTCAATCGCCTACGAGCAGTACTTC. This sequence encodes CASSLGSSIAYEQYF.

The table lists this clone with a count of one. The gene calls are TRBV5-5 and TRBJ2-7; possibly TRBD1 or TRBD2 for D (5 bases each). The V end lost 0 bases, the J end lost 0 bases, and 10 bases lay between the germline ends. The CDR3 has 15 residues. Per the germline V gene, CDR1 is SGHKS and CDR2 is YYEKEE (reference sequence). This chain's CDR3 is CASSLAGAFSYEQYF. The CDR3 DNA follows: TGTGCCAGCAGCTTGGCCGGGGCGTTCTCCTACGAGCAGTACTTC. The full variable domain, rest sourced from reference TRBV5-5 and TRBJ2-7, is DAGVTQSPTHLIKTRGQQVTLRCSPISGHKSVSWYQQVLGQGPQFIFQYYEKEERGRGNFPDRFSARQFPNYSSELNVNALLLGDSALYLCASSLAGAFSYEQYFGPGTRLTVT.

The chain recombines TRBV9 with TRBJ1-2; D perhaps matches TRBD1 (5 bases). The CDR3 has 15 amino acids. Germline-derived CDR1 and CDR2 are SGDLS and YYNGEE. The ends were cut back, 4 bases at V and 4 bases at J, with 17 bases in the middle. CDR3 DNA sequence: TGTGCCAGCAGCACGTCGGCAGGGATGAGCTATGGCTACACCTTC. It codes for CASSTSAGMSYGYTF. The entire variable domain, with the rest obtained from reference TRBV9 and TRBJ1-2, is as follows: DSGVTQTPKHLITATGQRVTLRCSPRSGDLSVYWYQQSLDQGLQFLIQYYNGEERAKGNILERFSAQQFPDLHSELNLSSLELGDSALYFCASSTSAGMSYGYTFGSGTRLTVV.

This clone was seen a few times. This chain uses TRBV12-1 with TRBJ2-7; the D call of TRBD2 is as the table states it, not checked on the DNA. TRBV12-1 is a documented pseudogene. The CDR3 consists of 14 residues. Here the CDR3 reads CASLPRGGSYEQYF. The DNA of the CDR3 is TGTGCCAGTTTGCCCCGCGGAGGGTCCTACGAGCAGTACTTC.

V is TRBV25-1 and J is TRBJ2-2; no clear D. The CDR3 consists of 16 residues. Trimming stripped 2 bases from V and 5 bases from J, with 15 bases between. Germline CDR1 is MGHDK and CDR2 is SYGVNS. CDR3 region: CASSEGVWVGTGELFF. The CDR3 DNA reads TGTGCCAGCAGTGAAGGGGTCTGGGTAGGAACCGGGGAGCTGTTTTTT. Complete variable domain (other parts from reference TRBV25-1 and TRBJ2-2): EADIYQTPRYLVIGTGKKITLECSQTMGHDKMYWYQQDPGMELHLIHYSYGVNSTEKGDLSSESTVSRIRTEHFPLTLESARPSHTSQYLCASSEGVWVGTGELFFGEGSRLTVL.

This sequence joins TRBV15 and TRBJ1-6; 9 nucleotides align to TRBD1. V trimming: 3 bases; J trimming: 6 bases; junction bases outside the gene matches: 0. Germline V CDR1 and CDR2: LNHNV, YYDKDF (reference sequence). This CDR3 has 14 residues. CDR3 coding DNA: TGTGCCACCAGCAGGGACAGGGGTAATTCACCCCTCCACTTT. This gives the protein CATSRDRGNSPLHF. The variable domain in full, completed from reference TRBV15 and TRBJ1-6, reads DAMVIQNPRYQVTQFGKPVTLSCSQTLNHNVMYWYQQKSSQAPKLLFHYYDKDFNNEADTPDNFQSRRPNTSFCFLDIRSPGLGDTAMYLCATSRDRGNSPLHFGNGTRLTVT.

V gene TRBV7-3 combines with J gene TRBJ1-1, with D possibly matching TRBD1 (6 bases). Germline CDR1 is SGHTA and CDR2 is FQGTGA. The V end lost 5 bases, the J end lost 11 bases, and 21 bases lay between the germline ends. The CDR3 sequence is 14 residues long. Here the CDR3 reads CASSPTGTPREAFF. CDR3 coding DNA: TGTGCCAGCAGCCCGACCGGGACACCAAGGGAGGCTTTCTTT.

The CDR3 region is CAWNTFGYGEQYF. The CDR3 bases are TGTGCCTGGAACACCTTCGGGTACGGCGAGCAGTACTTC. The chain joins TRBV30 to TRBJ2-7; D not resolved. The CDR3 is 13 residues long. In germline, CDR1 is GTSNPN, CDR2 SVGIG (reference sequence). The V gene lost 4 bases and the J gene lost 6 bases, with 16 bases spanning the gap.

The chain uses TRBV14 and TRBJ2-3; TRBD2 matches at 10 bases. Germline CDR1 and CDR2: SGHDN and FVKESK. J lost 4 bases, V lost 0 bases, and 4 bases had no gene match. This CDR3 contains 16 residues. The CDR3 region is CASSQELAGDSDTQYF. Written as DNA, the CDR3 is TGTGCCAGCAGCCAAGAGCTAGCGGGAGATTCAGATACGCAGTATTTT.

This clone turned up a few times. The chain joins TRBV4-1 to TRBJ2-5, with TRBD2 matching over 10 bases. V shed 4 bases and J 7 bases; nucleotides not matched to a gene: 9. Germline lookup yields CDR1 MGHRA and CDR2 YSYEKL. The CDR3 runs 15 residues. The CDR3 is CASSLTLAGEGTQYF. The CDR3 DNA reads TGCGCCAGCAGCCTAACCCTAGCGGGAGAGGGGACCCAGTACTTC.

The chain has TRBV4-2 and TRBJ2-1, with unresolved D. The CDR3 totals 14 residues. Germline V CDR1 and CDR2: LGHNA, YNFKEQ. Trimming pared 4 bases from V and 1 base from J, leaving 8 bases between. CDR3 in amino acids: CASSPSTSYNEQFF. CDR3 nucleotide sequence: TGTGCCAGCAGCCCAAGCACGTCCTACAATGAGCAGTTCTTC.

The chain links TRBV5-6 to TRBJ2-7; maybe TRBD2 (6 bases). V was shortened by 4 bases and J by 1 base, with 9 bases between the two germline ends. The CDR3 sequence is 13 residues long. CDR1 is SGHDT and CDR2 is YYEEEE in the germline V gene. The CDR3 DNA is TGTGCCAGCAGCAATGCGGGGTCCTACGAGCAGTACTTC. It translates to CASSNAGSYEQYF.

The J gene is TRBJ2-3, the V gene TRBV28; 7 bases line up with TRBD1. This CDR3 comprises 15 residues. The germline V gene has CDR1 MDHEN and CDR2 SYDVKM. Trimming at V came to 5 bases and at J to 6 bases, leaving 11 bases not matched to a gene. DNA of the CDR3: TGTGCCAGCAGTACTGACAGGGTTGGGCCCGATACGCAGTATTTT. Protein: CASSTDRVGPDTQYF.

The chain combines TRBV28 with TRBJ2-3; no firm D call. Per germline, CDR1 MDHEN and CDR2 SYDVKM. This CDR3 is 17 amino acids long. V dropped 4 bases and J dropped 1 base, with 18 bases sitting between them. In DNA, the CDR3 is TGTGCCAGCAGTTCCACCTCGACCCCTCGGGGCACAGATACGCAGTATTTT. Its protein is CASSSTSTPRGTDTQYF.

This clone was observed a few times. This chain joins TRBV7-8 and TRBJ2-3, with D perhaps matching TRBD2 (5 bases). The CDR3 runs to 13 residues. Germline CDR1 SGHVS, CDR2 FQNEAQ. V was pared by 6 bases and J by 6 bases, with 13 bases between. This chain's CDR3 is CASSSGPGDTQYF. The CDR3 DNA reads TGTGCCAGCAGTTCCGGACCGGGGGATACGCAGTATTTT.

The V call is TRBV27, the J call TRBJ2-1, with D uncertain. The V gene lost 5 bases and the J gene lost 3 bases, with 17 bases spanning the gap. Germline V CDR1 and CDR2: MNHEY, SMNVEV (reference sequence). This CDR3 spans 16 amino acids. The CDR3 bases are TGTGCCAGCAGTCCCTCCGGGCTTACCAACTACAATGAGCAGTTCTTC. It translates to CASSPSGLTNYNEQFF.

As concerns this clone: Additional DNA sequences in this sample encode the identical CDR3. This chain links TRBV7-9 with TRBJ1-6; 8 positions agree with TRBD1. Germline-derived CDR1 and CDR2 are SEHNR and FQNEAQ (reference sequence). This CDR3 contains 15 residues. V was pared by 4 bases and J by 8 bases, with 7 bases of the junction left unmatched. As DNA, the CDR3 is TGTGCCAGCAGCTCCCTAAGGACAGGGTATTCACCCCTCCACTTT. Protein sequence: CASSSLRTGYSPLHF.